The clone carrying this TCR beta chain was seen repeatedly, ten times or more. Its antigen is as yet unknown. Germline lookup yields CDR1 SQVTM and CDR2 ANQGSEA. V was trimmed by 4 bases and J by 3 bases, leaving 10 bases between them. The CDR3 sequence is 13 residues long. As the method for making TCR beta libraries, quantitative 5'-RACE with molecular barcodes was used. TCRdb ran MiXCR on the 5' RACE reads and lists one entry per CDR3 protein. The data hold about 130,000 distinct CDR3 sequences, with around 8.5% observed a single time. The sample is drawn from a study of CD8 T cells in ankylosing spondylitis. Notes on the study in general: The study looked at matched synovial fluid samples from ankylosing spondylitis patients. Disease-linked clones were reported to be significantly enriched there. Clones that were linked to disease were CD8+ and were relatively rare in peripheral blood.

The chain is built from TRBV29-1 and TRBJ2-1; TRBD1 is a possible D gene (6 bases). This sequence was found in a male donor with ankylosing spondylitis or in good health (not recorded which). The sequencing sample was made of blood, either unsorted or a sorted T cell fraction (not recorded which). CDR3 amino acids: CSVVGAGYNEQFF. CDR3 bases: TGCAGCGTTGTGGGGGCAGGCTACAATGAGCAGTTCTTC.